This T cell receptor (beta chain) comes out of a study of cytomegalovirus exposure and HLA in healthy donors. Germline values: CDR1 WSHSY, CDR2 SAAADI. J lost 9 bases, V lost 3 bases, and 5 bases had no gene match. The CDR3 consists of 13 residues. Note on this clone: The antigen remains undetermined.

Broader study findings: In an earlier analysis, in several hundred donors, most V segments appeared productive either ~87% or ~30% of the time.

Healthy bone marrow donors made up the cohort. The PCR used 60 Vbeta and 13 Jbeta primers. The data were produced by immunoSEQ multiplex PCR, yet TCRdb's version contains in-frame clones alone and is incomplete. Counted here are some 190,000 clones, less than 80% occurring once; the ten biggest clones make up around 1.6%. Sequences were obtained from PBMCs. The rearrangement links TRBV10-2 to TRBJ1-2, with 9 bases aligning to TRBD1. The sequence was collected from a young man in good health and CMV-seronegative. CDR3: CASSDLGQGSYTF. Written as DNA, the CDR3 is TGCGCCAGCAGTGATCTCGGACAGGGGAGCTACACCTTC.